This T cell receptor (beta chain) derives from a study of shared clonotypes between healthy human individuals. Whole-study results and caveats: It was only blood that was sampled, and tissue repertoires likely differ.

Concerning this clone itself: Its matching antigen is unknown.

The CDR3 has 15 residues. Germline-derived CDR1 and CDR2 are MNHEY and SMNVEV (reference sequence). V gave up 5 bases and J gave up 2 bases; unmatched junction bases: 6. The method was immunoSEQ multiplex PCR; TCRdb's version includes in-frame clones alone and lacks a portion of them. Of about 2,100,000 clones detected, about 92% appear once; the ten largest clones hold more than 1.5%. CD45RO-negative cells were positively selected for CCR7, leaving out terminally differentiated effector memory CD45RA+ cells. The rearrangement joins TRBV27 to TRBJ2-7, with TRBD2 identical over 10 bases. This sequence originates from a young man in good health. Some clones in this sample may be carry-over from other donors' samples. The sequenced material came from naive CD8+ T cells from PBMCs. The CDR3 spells CASSPLAGVPYEQYF. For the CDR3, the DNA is TGTGCCAGCAGTCCGCTAGCGGGAGTTCCCTACGAGCAGTACTTC.